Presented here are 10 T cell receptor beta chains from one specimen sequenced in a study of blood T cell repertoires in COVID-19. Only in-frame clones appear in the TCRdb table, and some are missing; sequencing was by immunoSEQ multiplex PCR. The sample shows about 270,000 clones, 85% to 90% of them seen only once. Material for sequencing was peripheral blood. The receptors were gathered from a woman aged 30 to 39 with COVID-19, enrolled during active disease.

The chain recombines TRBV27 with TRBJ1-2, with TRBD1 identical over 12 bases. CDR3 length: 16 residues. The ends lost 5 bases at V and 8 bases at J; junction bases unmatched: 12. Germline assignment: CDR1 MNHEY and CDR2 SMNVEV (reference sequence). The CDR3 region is CASSPYLGQGALGYTF. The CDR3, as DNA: TGTGCCAGCAGTCCATACCTGGGACAGGGGGCTTTAGGCTACACCTTC.

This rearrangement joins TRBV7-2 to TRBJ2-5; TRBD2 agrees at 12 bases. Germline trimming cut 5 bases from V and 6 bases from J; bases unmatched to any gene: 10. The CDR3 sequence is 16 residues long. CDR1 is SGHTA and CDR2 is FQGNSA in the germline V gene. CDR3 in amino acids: CASSPLAGGGGKTQYF. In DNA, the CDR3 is TGTGCCAGCAGCCCCCTAGCGGGGGGGGGCGGAAAGACCCAGTACTTC.

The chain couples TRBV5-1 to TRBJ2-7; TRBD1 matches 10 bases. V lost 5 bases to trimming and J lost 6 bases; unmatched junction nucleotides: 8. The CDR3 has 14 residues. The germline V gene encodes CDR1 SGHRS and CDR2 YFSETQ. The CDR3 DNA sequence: TGCGCCAGCAGGGCCGGGACAGGGGAGAGCGAGCAGTACTTC. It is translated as CASRAGTGESEQYF.

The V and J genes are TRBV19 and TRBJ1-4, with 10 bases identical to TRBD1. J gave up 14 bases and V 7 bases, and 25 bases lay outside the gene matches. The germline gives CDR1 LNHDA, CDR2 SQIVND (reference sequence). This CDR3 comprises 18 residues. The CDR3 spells CASNPALVKDRGNRRLFF. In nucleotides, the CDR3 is TGTGCCAGTAATCCTGCCCTCGTCAAGGACAGGGGGAACCGTAGGCTGTTTTTT.

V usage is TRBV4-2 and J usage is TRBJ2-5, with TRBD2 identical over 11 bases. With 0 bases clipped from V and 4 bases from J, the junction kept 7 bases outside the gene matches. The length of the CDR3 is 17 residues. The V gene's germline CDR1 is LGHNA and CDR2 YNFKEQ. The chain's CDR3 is CASSQDQGLAGGETQYF. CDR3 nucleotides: TGTGCCAGCAGCCAAGATCAAGGGCTAGCGGGGGGAGAGACCCAGTACTTC.

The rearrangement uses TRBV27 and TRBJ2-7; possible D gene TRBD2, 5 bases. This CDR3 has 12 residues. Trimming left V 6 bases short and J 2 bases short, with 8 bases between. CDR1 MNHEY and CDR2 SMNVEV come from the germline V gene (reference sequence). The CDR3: CASSRGTYEQYF. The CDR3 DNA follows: TGTGCCAGCAGCCGAGGGACCTACGAGCAGTACTTC.

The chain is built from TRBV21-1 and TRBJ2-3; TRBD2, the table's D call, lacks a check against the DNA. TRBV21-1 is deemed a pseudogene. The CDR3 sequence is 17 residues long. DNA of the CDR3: TGTGCCAGCAGCAATGGGGGGGGCCCGACCCCCACAGATACGCAGTATTTT. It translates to CASSNGGGPTPTDTQYF.

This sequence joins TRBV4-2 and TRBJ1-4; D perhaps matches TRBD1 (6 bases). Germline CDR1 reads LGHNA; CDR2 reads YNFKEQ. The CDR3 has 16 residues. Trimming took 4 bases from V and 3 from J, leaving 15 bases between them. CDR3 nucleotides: TGTGCCAGCAGCCCTGGTAGTGGGGGCTCTAATGAAAAACTGTTTTTT. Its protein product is CASSPGSGGSNEKLFF.

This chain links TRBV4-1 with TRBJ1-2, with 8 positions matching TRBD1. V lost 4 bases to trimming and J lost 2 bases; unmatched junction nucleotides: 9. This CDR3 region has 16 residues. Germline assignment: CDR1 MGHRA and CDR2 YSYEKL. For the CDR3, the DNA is TGCGCCAGCAGCCTGCAACTCCGGACAGGGAACTATGGCTACACCTTC. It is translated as CASSLQLRTGNYGYTF.

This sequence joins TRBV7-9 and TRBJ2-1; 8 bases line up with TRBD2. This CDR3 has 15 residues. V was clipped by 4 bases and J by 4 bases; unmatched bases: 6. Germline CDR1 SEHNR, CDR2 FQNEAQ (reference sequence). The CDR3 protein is CASSSAGGVYNEQFF. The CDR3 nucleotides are TGTGCCAGCAGCTCTGCGGGGGGCGTTTACAATGAGCAGTTCTTC.